A single sample gave rise to the 24 T cell receptor beta chains below, sequenced in a study of CD4 T cells in relation to SARS-CoV-2 and coronaviruses. Assay used: immunoSEQ multiplex PCR; TCRdb lists only in-frame clones, some missing. Of more than 25,000 clones in the sample, over 70% were seen once. CD4+ T cells from unexposed donors were obtained before the COVID-19 pandemic (2011-2018). The cells were cultured for 10 days before CD4+ T cells were isolated. The antigens for these receptors are not known. Sequences were obtained from CD4+ T cells from PBMCs, cultured in vitro. The receptors here all came from a human donor in good health.

The rearrangement uses TRBV7-2 and TRBJ2-1; no firm D call. With 0 bases removed from V and 2 bases from J, the gap between germline ends came to 11 bases. Germline CDR1 reads SGHTA; CDR2 reads FQGNSA. This CDR3 comprises 16 residues. Written as DNA, the CDR3 is TGTGCCAGCAGCTTAGCGCCGGTCACGACCTACAATGAGCAGTTCTTC. Protein: CASSLAPVTTYNEQFF. Variable domain in full (rest from reference TRBV7-2 and TRBJ2-1): GAGVSQSPSNKVTEKGKDVELRCDPISGHTALYWYRQSLGQGLEFLIYFQGNSAPDKSGLPSDRFSAERTGGSVSTLTIQRTQQEDSAVYLCASSLAPVTTYNEQFFGPGTRLTVL.

The rearrangement uses TRBV5-1 and TRBJ2-2; 7 bases match TRBD2. The junction had 4 bases not matched to a gene; V was cut back by 0 bases and J by 5 bases. The CDR3 runs 15 residues. Germline lookup yields CDR1 SGHRS and CDR2 YFSETQ. The CDR3 region has the DNA TGCGCCAGCAGCTTGGCGTCGGGGGGTACCGGGGAGCTGTTTTTT. This gives the protein CASSLASGGTGELFF.

This chain links TRBV6-5 with TRBJ1-6; D is unresolved. The germline V gene has CDR1 MNHEY and CDR2 SVGAGI. The CDR3 spans 12 residues. V lost 6 bases, J lost 7 bases, and 7 bases lay in between. The CDR3 is CASRQLNSPLHF. The DNA of the CDR3 is TGTGCCAGCAGGCAGCTGAATTCACCCCTCCACTTT.

This sequence joins TRBV5-6 and TRBJ1-2; D unresolved. Between the trimmed V and J ends, which lost 3 bases and 0 bases, there was a span of 15 bases. The CDR3 contains 16 residues. Germline assignment: CDR1 SGHDT and CDR2 YYEEEE. CDR3 region: CASSSTPTESNYGYTF. DNA for the CDR3: TGTGCCAGCAGCTCCACGCCTACCGAATCTAACTATGGCTACACCTTC.

The CDR3 loop is CASSLVGAQYNEQFF. The DNA of the CDR3 is TGTGCCAGCAGCTTAGTGGGGGCGCAATACAATGAGCAGTTCTTC. This rearrangement joins TRBV7-2 to TRBJ2-1; possibly TRBD1 for D (6 bases). CDR1 SGHTA and CDR2 FQGNSA come from the germline V gene. Between the trimmed V and J ends, which lost 1 base and 4 bases, there was a span of 11 bases. The CDR3 runs to 15 residues.

This sequence joins TRBV6-6 and TRBJ1-1, with D possibly matching TRBD1 (6 bases). CDR1 MNHNY and CDR2 SVGAGI come from the germline V gene (reference sequence). V dropped 4 bases and J dropped 4 bases, with 7 bases sitting between them. The CDR3 covers 12 residues. CDR3 loop: CASSSRGTEAFF. The DNA of the CDR3 is TGTGCCAGCAGTTCCAGGGGCACTGAAGCTTTCTTT.

This clone was detected only once. The chain recombines TRBV3-1 (or the pseudogene TRBV3-2) with TRBJ1-4; TRBD1 agrees at 8 bases. The V segment lost 3 bases and the J segment 8 bases; nucleotides outside the gene matches: 17. Germline V gene sequence: CDR1 LGHDT, CDR2 YNNKEL (reference sequence). The CDR3 totals 18 residues. CDR3 in DNA: TGTGCCAGCAGCCACTGGGGGGACAGGAGCTTGACGGGGGAAAAACTGTTTTTT. Protein product: CASSHWGDRSLTGEKLFF.

This clone was recorded a few times. The V call is TRBV6-2 or TRBV6-3, the J call TRBJ1-5; 7 bases are a match to TRBD1. The germline V gene has CDR1 MNHEY and CDR2 SVGEGT. V was clipped by 5 bases and J by 0 bases; unmatched bases: 1. This CDR3 has 14 amino acids. The CDR3, as DNA: TGTGCCAGCAGTACAGGGGTTAGCAATCAGCCCCAGCATTTT. Encoded protein: CASSTGVSNQPQHF.

The chain links TRBV5-1 to TRBJ2-7, with D tentatively TRBD1 (6 bases). The CDR3 runs to 16 residues. CDR1 is SGHRS, CDR2 YFSETQ, per germline. Trimming took off 0 bases at V and 2 bases at J, with 15 bases between the two ends. The CDR3 region is CASSLASDRPTYEQYF. The DNA of the CDR3 is TGCGCCAGCAGCTTGGCCTCCGACAGGCCCACCTACGAGCAGTACTTC. The entire variable domain, with the rest obtained from reference TRBV5-1 and TRBJ2-7, is as follows: KAGVTQTPRYLIKTRGQQVTLSCSPISGHRSVSWYQQTPGQGLQFLFEYFSETQRNKGNFPGRFSGRQFSNSRSEMNVSTLELGDSALYLCASSLASDRPTYEQYFGPGTRLTVT.

In its sample, this clone was seen once. This chain uses TRBV5-1 with TRBJ2-5; TRBD1 aligns across 7 bases. V trimming: 4 bases; J trimming: 3 bases; junction bases outside the gene matches: 6. Germline CDR1 reads SGHRS; CDR2 reads YFSETQ. This CDR3 spans 14 amino acids. The CDR3 region is CASSRQGREETQYF. DNA of the CDR3: TGCGCCAGCAGCCGACAGGGTCGGGAAGAGACCCAGTACTTC. Complete variable domain (other parts from reference TRBV5-1 and TRBJ2-5): KAGVTQTPRYLIKTRGQQVTLSCSPISGHRSVSWYQQTPGQGLQFLFEYFSETQRNKGNFPGRFSGRQFSNSRSEMNVSTLELGDSALYLCASSRQGREETQYFGPGTRLLVL.

V is TRBV12-3 or TRBV12-4 and J is TRBJ2-3; a possible D gene is TRBD1 (7 bases). The CDR3 consists of 13 residues. V lost 9 bases and J lost 1, with 11 bases in between. The CDR3 DNA sequence: TGTGCCAGTCTCAGGGGGGGCACAGATACGCAGTATTTT. It yields the protein CASLRGGTDTQYF.

V and J are TRBV6-2 or TRBV6-3 and TRBJ2-3; D is perhaps TRBD2 (7 bases). V was cut by 5 bases and J by 6 bases, with 21 bases left in between. The germline CDR1 and CDR2 sequences are MNHEY and SVGEGT. This CDR3 contains 16 residues. CDR3 amino acids: CASSGVAGAKGDTQYF. The CDR3 region has the DNA TGTGCCAGCAGTGGAGTGGCGGGGGCCAAAGGGGATACGCAGTATTTT.

The chain links TRBV5-6 to TRBJ2-3; 9 nucleotides match TRBD2. Germline lookup yields CDR1 SGHDT and CDR2 YYEEEE. J lost 4 bases, V lost 1 base, and 7 bases had no gene match. This CDR3 is 16 amino acids long. This CDR3 reads CASSLIGTSFPDTQYF. DNA for the CDR3: TGTGCCAGCAGCTTGATAGGGACTAGCTTCCCAGATACGCAGTATTTT.

The chain links TRBV6-5 to TRBJ2-7, with TRBD2 as a possible D gene (5 bases). The CDR3 loop spans 12 amino acids. Deletions cut 5 bases from V and 3 bases from J, with 8 bases between. The germline gives CDR1 MNHEY, CDR2 SVGAGI. CDR3 sequence (DNA): TGTGCCAGCAGTCGACGGGACTACGAGCAGTACTTC. This sequence encodes CASSRRDYEQYF.

The V gene is TRBV5-5, the J gene TRBJ1-2, with 8 bases that match TRBD1. CDR3 length equals 14 residues. V shed 5 bases and J 8 bases; nucleotides not matched to a gene: 11. Germline assignment: CDR1 SGHKS and CDR2 YYEKEE (reference sequence). The chain's CDR3 is CASSRTGLFVGYTF. CDR3 in DNA: TGTGCCAGCAGTCGGACAGGGTTATTCGTCGGCTACACCTTC.

V is TRBV18 and J is TRBJ1-5, with 7 bases matching TRBD1. The germline gives CDR1 KGHSH, CDR2 LQKENI. CDR3 size: 15 residues. V was pared by 6 bases and J by 5 bases, with 10 bases of the junction left unmatched. CDR3 sequence: CASSVRQGLHQPQHF. CDR3 coding DNA: TGTGCCAGCTCCGTTAGACAGGGCCTACATCAGCCCCAGCATTTT.

This chain connects TRBV19 to TRBJ2-7, with a tentative D call TRBD2 (5 bases). V was cut by 7 bases and J by 5 bases, with 18 bases left in between. The CDR3 spans 14 residues. The germline V gene has CDR1 LNHDA and CDR2 SQIVND (reference sequence). CDR3 in amino acids: CASTRGGWNDEQYF. CDR3 sequence (DNA): TGTGCCAGTACCCGAGGCGGGTGGAACGACGAGCAGTACTTC.

The rearrangement links TRBV5-4 to TRBJ2-3; TRBD1 matches 9 bases. From germline, CDR1 is SGHNT and CDR2 YYREEE (reference sequence). This CDR3 is 14 amino acids long. The V gene end was trimmed by 5 bases and the J gene end by 3 bases; junction bases not matched to a gene: 4. Here the CDR3 DNA reads TGTGCCAGCAGACACAGGGGGCGTACAGATACGCAGTATTTT. Translating it yields CASRHRGRTDTQYF.

V usage is TRBV4-3 and J usage is TRBJ2-7; D unresolved. The CDR3 sequence is 15 residues long. Deletions cut 2 bases from V and 5 bases from J, with 16 bases between. CDR1 and CDR2 from the germline V gene are LGHNA and YSLEER. The DNA of the CDR3 is TGCGCCAGCAGCCAATCGTTGGAAGGGTTCCACGAGCAGTACTTC. Amino acids: CASSQSLEGFHEQYF.

The rearrangement uses TRBV11-2 and TRBJ1-2, with 9 bases matching TRBD1. Germline trimming cut 5 bases from V and 6 bases from J; bases unmatched to any gene: 13. The CDR3 has 16 amino acids. Germline loops: CDR1 SGHAT, CDR2 FQNNGV. The CDR3 nucleotides are TGTGCCAGCAGCATTCAACCGGGACAGGGTTTGGATGGCTACACCTTC. It yields the protein CASSIQPGQGLDGYTF.

This clone was seen once. The gene calls are TRBV11-2 and TRBJ2-3; tentative D call: TRBD2 (5 bases). Germline V lookup: CDR1 SGHAT, CDR2 FQNNGV. This CDR3 contains 14 residues. V shed 4 bases and J shed 4 bases, with 12 bases lying between them. In nucleotides, the CDR3 is TGTGCCAGCAGCTCAATCCTAGCAGCAGATACGCAGTATTTT. This encodes CASSSILAADTQYF.

The rearrangement uses TRBV24-1 and TRBJ2-7; 7 positions agree with TRBD1. Germline CDR1 and CDR2: KGHDR and SFDVKD. Trimming removed 8 bases from V and 2 bases from J; junction bases left unmatched: 17. The length of the CDR3 is 17 residues. This CDR3 reads CATTEPPRDSSTYEQYF. The CDR3, as DNA: TGTGCCACCACCGAACCTCCCCGGGACAGCTCCACCTACGAGCAGTACTTC.

This clone was seen a few times. CDR3 protein: CASSLGGAGGGDTQYF. CDR3 in DNA: TGTGCCAGCAGCTTAGGGGGAGCGGGGGGTGGAGATACGCAGTATTTT. The rearrangement links TRBV7-2 to TRBJ2-3; 9 positions match TRBD2. V shed 1 base and J 5 bases; nucleotides not matched to a gene: 7. CDR1 and CDR2 (germline): SGHTA, FQGNSA. The CDR3 covers 16 residues.

This sequence joins TRBV4-2 and TRBJ1-4; D not certain. From germline, CDR1 is LGHNA and CDR2 YNFKEQ. The V and J ends lost 3 bases and 7 bases respectively, with 12 bases between them. The CDR3 has 14 amino acids. Here the CDR3 reads CASSHEGTSEKLFF. The CDR3 nucleotides read TGTGCCAGCAGCCATGAGGGTACAAGTGAAAAACTGTTTTTT.